This TCR beta chain originates from a study of cytomegalovirus exposure and HLA in healthy donors. Clones were sequenced by immunoSEQ multiplex PCR, and TCRdb holds only the in-frame ones, with some missing. The table lists approximately 160,000 clones, about nine tenths of them singletons. The V gene's germline CDR1 is LGHNA and CDR2 YSLEER. The CDR3 covers 14 residues. The V end lost 4 bases, the J end lost 4 bases, and 13 bases lay between the germline ends. The chain joins TRBV4-3 to TRBJ1-2; D ambiguous. The sequenced material came from PBMCs. The clonotype comes from a woman in her twenties or thirties in good health and CMV-seronegative. The DNA for the CDR3 is TGCGCCAGCAGCCGCGGCGGGAACGTCTATGGCTACACCTTC. Its protein is CASSRGGNVYGYTF.